The T cell receptor beta chain described here comes from a study of T cells in Graves' hyperthyroidism and ophthalmopathy (dated by TCRdb to the late 2010s). Looking at the study overall: Peripheral blood was sampled at the time of initial diagnosis, prior to any treatment. According to the paper, TCR Vbeta CDR3 sequencing was carried out on 135 peripheral blood samples, which came from 40 to 45 ophthalmopathy, under 85 hyperthyroidism and some 17 progressor patients. In more than 5 Graves' hyperthyroidism patients, the study also compared T-cell repertoires from thyroid tissue with T-cell repertoires from blood. Following sampling, methimazole starting at 30 mg daily was given to hyperthyroidism patients, and high-dose intravenous methylprednisolone was given to ophthalmopathy patients. To identify TCR V-J signatures that set the groups apart, the researchers used a discovery cohort of 100 patients, made up of roughly 40 with Graves' ophthalmopathy and some 60 with stable Graves' hyperthyroidism. Prospective prediction of ophthalmopathy was tested in an independent validation cohort consisting of about 20 hyperthyroidism patients and around 16 patients who later progressed to ophthalmopathy. The 100 or so discovery patients were randomly divided into training and test sets at a 7:3 ratio.

The TCR beta CDR3 regions were amplified from RNA transcripts. A first-round RT-PCR of the TCR CDR3 used the HTBI primer set with the Qiagen OneStep RT-PCR kit. Libraries were constructed in a second round of multiplex PCR, after which size selection and purification were performed. Paired-end sequencing of the libraries was performed with 100 bp reads on an Illumina HiSeq2000. From the authors' description of their analysis: SOAPnuke was used to process the raw data, removing reads that contained adapters or uncalled bases, had a mean Phred below 15, or lacked an exact match to the constant primer or identifier. High-quality paired reads were merged using COPE v1.2.5, and each unique nucleotide sequence was defined as a clonotype. MiTCR v1.1 was used to align clonotypes to the IMGT TRBV, TRBD and TRBJ reference segments. Only V-J combinations with frequency above 0.0001, covering about 99% of repertoires, were analysed. The TCS score was defined as the ratio of F50 (clonal expansion) to E x V (chaos), calculated using BLOSUM62-based TCRdist between CDR3 peptides within each V-J. Welch's t-statistics and random forest reduced 514 V-J features to 10 to 15, which were used in a naive Bayes classifier (R e1071). TCRdb handled the public reads itself, with Q25 trimming in fastp and clone calling in MiXCR, and kept productive beta chains. All rows with the same CDR3 protein become a single entry with the most common DNA and genes. The V and J calls were not made by the authors but by TCRdb's processing. This sample has 600,000 to 900,000 distinct CDR3 sequences in its table, and around 15% of those were observed once. The top ten clonotypes cover roughly 8% of the sample.

The CDR3 starts with the cysteine, ends with the phenylalanine, and has 18 residues. The only DNA kept is the CDR3, 54 bases in frame from the first base. The junction shows trimming of 0 bases on V and 6 bases on J, plus 21 bases between the germline ends. According to the germline V gene, CDR1 reads MGHRA and CDR2 reads YSYEKL. Stable Graves' hyperthyroidism was defined as the absence of progression to ophthalmopathy over 18 months of follow-up. Hyperthyroidism patients were newly diagnosed, had a disease duration of under 2 months, and were aged 18 to 65 years. Any patient with an uncontrolled infection, another autoimmune disease, pregnancy or lactation was excluded. Diagnoses relied on clinical symptoms, serum thyroxine and TRAb, thyroid ultrasound and orbital computed tomography. PBMCs were separated from approximately 9.9 ml of fresh peripheral blood using Ficoll-Paque density gradient centrifugation. Total RNA was extracted with Trizol reagent, and quality was checked on an Agilent 2100 Bioanalyzer.

What the authors observed across the whole study: No statistical method was used to fix the sample size in advance, and group allocation was not hidden from the investigators. In validation, the model predicted progression to ophthalmopathy a median of roughly 6.1 months before onset, with about 64% sensitivity and more than 72% specificity. In cross-validation, a model built on a 13 V-J signature told ophthalmopathy apart from stable hyperthyroidism with about 90% sensitivity and roughly 83% specificity, and in testing the same model reached 80%/75%. Most expanded thyroid clonotypes (frequency above 0.001) were also found in blood, which suggests that blood repertoires may mirror thyroid immune responses.

This clonotype occurred a few times. Its antigen is currently not known. Per-base qualities were not stored, and no clone one base away is much larger. Source material: blood. This TCR was sampled from a young man with Graves' hyperthyroidism. The chain is assembled from TRBV4-1 and TRBJ2-1, with TRBD2 tentatively as D gene (5 bases match). The CDR3 corresponds to CASSQEVVLSGLFNEQFF. The DNA sequence reads TGCGCCAGCAGCCAAGAAGTTGTTCTGAGCGGTTTATTCAATGAGCAGTTCTTC.